This record covers a single T cell receptor (beta chain). The repertoire was sequenced with immunoSEQ multiplex PCR; TCRdb's copy has only in-frame clones and lacks some. The top ten hold around 30% of the sample, which has around 15,000 clones, over 75% seen once. Per the germline V gene, CDR1 is MNHEY and CDR2 is SVGAGI. V lost 4 bases and J 3 bases, leaving 15 bases between the germline ends. This CDR3 has 15 amino acids. The data belong to a study of sequential checkpoint blockade in melanoma. Treatment here: randomized to nivolumab then ipilimumab (arm A) or the reverse (arm B). The V and J genes are TRBV6-5 and TRBJ1-1; D is possibly TRBD1 (6 bases). The sample was CD8+ T cells sorted from blood (inferred from file names), taken from a patient given nivolumab and ipilimumab in sequence. This TCR derives from a human donor with melanoma. CDR3 region: CASSLISGADTEAFF. The CDR3 bases are TGTGCCAGCAGTTTGATATCAGGGGCAGACACTGAAGCTTTCTTT.